What follows describes a single T cell receptor (beta chain). Germline V gene sequence: CDR1 SGHNT, CDR2 YENEEA. This CDR3 is 15 amino acids long. Trimming removed 5 bases from V and 1 base from J, with 14 bases in between. These data are taken from a study of blood T cell repertoires in COVID-19. Sequencing was performed with immunoSEQ multiplex PCR; in TCRdb, only in-frame clones are kept and a portion is missing. Altogether about 95,000 clones are present, under 90% being singletons, with the ten largest covering about 3.2%. The TCR comes from a woman between 65 and 79 years old with acute or convalescent COVID-19. Sample: peripheral blood. J is TRBJ2-5 and V is TRBV11-3; TRBD2 might be the D (5 bases). The CDR3 DNA reads TGTGCCAGCAGCGCCAGAAGCGGAACCCAAGAGACCCAGTACTTC. Translating gives CASSARSGTQETQYF. Using reference TRBV11-3 and TRBJ2-5 for the parts outside the CDR3, the full variable domain is EAGVVQSPRYKIIEKKQPVAFWCNPISGHNTLYWYLQNLGQGPELLIRYENEEAVDDSQLPKDRFSAERLKGVDSTLKIQPAELGDSAVYLCASSARSGTQETQYFGPGTRLLVL.